This TCR beta chain was retrieved from a study of T-cell memory formation after mild COVID-19 (dated by TCRdb to about 2021). At the level of the whole study: TCR sequence clusters from the two donors were largely donor specific. Longitudinal TCRalpha and TCRbeta repertoire sequencing tracked T-cell clones expanding and contracting after mild COVID-19 in a couple of donors. Two young, previously healthy adult volunteers, one female and one male, were included in the cohort.

PBMCs were isolated by Ficoll-Paque density gradient centrifugation. The germline V end is reduced by 6 bases and the J end by 0 bases; junction bases left unmatched: 7. The CDR3, cysteine through phenylalanine, is 17 amino acids long. CDR3 DNA is the only sequence kept; it has 51 bases, read in frame from the first base. The germline V gene (reference sequence) provides CDR1 MNHEY and CDR2 SMNVEV. This clonotype has ten or more counts. No cognate antigen has been identified for it. Per-base qualities were not stored, and no clone one base away is much larger. The instrument was an Illumina NovaSeq 6000. Using 5'RACE with constant-segment primers, TCRalpha and TCRbeta cDNA libraries were constructed, with sample barcodes and unique molecular identifiers added in the process. Trizol reagent was used to extract RNA from every sample. Libraries were amplified in two PCR steps, with a second sample barcode and Illumina TruSeq adapters added in the second step. Sequencing of the libraries was done on an Illumina NovaSeq, producing 2 x 150 bp paired-end reads. On the study's bioinformatics: With migec v1.2.7, reads were demultiplexed and then collapsed into UMI-guided consensus sequences. Using mixcr v2.1.11, the UMI consensuses were aligned to TRA and TRB V and J templates and assembled into clonotypes. A clonotype was counted as expanded or contracted only if both edgeR and NoisET called the change significant, with noise models trained on biological replicates. edgeR calls used a false discovery rate-adjusted p below 0.01 and a log2 fold-change threshold of 1. PCA with hierarchical clustering of max-normalized trajectories of the 1000 most abundant clonotypes was used as exploratory dynamics analysis. Separately sequenced CD4+ and CD8+ repertoires were used to assign a CD4 or CD8 phenotype to each responding clone. TCRdb ran its own pipeline on the public reads, namely fastp trimming at Q25 and MiXCR clone calling, and kept in-frame beta chains. CDR3 protein sequences are deduplicated, and each keeps its most common genes and DNA. The V and J calls reflect TCRdb's pipeline rather than the authors' work. The sample table records hundreds of thousands of distinct CDR3 sequences; roughly 20% of these occur just once. 8.4% of the sample goes to the ten largest clones.

Findings and caveats that apply to the study as a whole: Contracting CD4+ clones turned up mainly in the CM and EM memory subsets, whereas EMRA was where CD8+ clones were enriched. The study included only a couple of mild cases, and larger cohorts that include severe cases with pre-infection samples were judged to be necessary. SARS-CoV-2 specificity was not confirmed for the second-wave clones peaking on day 37. Some responding clones were found in pre-infection memory, which suggests that pre-existing cross-reactive memory T cells took part in the SARS-CoV-2 response. Clones contracting from day 15 to 85 had balanced CD4/CD8 phenotypes, while a second wave expanding from day 15 to 37 was biased towards CD4+.

The receptor chain draws on TRBV27 and TRBJ2-2; the junction holds 10 bases that match TRBD2. The specimen sequenced was PBMCs or a T cell subset sorted from them (not recorded which). This TCR was recovered from an adult woman who had mild COVID-19 (a few samples of this study predate the infection). The sample titles of this study are shuffled in the database, so cell type and time point are left out; the donor was told from shared clones. The CDR3 protein is CASSRRAGGPNTGELFF. The DNA is TGTGCCAGCAGCAGGCGAGCGGGAGGGCCGAACACCGGGGAGCTGTTTTTT.